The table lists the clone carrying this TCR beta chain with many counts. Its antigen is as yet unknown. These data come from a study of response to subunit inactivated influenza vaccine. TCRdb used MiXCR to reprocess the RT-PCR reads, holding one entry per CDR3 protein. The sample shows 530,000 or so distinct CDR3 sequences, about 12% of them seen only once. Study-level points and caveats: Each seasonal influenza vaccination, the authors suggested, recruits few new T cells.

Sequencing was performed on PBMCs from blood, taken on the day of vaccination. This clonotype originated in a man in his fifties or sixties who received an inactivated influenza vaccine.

CDR3 sequence reads: CASSVASGGYNEQFF. The CDR3, as DNA: TGTGCCAGCAGCGTAGCTTCAGGGGGGTACAATGAGCAGTTCTTC. J is TRBJ2-1 and V is TRBV9; the D gene is possibly TRBD1 (7 bases). The germline CDR1 and CDR2 sequences are SGDLS and YYNGEE. This CDR3 comprises 15 residues. V dropped 0 bases and J dropped 4 bases, with 11 bases sitting between them.